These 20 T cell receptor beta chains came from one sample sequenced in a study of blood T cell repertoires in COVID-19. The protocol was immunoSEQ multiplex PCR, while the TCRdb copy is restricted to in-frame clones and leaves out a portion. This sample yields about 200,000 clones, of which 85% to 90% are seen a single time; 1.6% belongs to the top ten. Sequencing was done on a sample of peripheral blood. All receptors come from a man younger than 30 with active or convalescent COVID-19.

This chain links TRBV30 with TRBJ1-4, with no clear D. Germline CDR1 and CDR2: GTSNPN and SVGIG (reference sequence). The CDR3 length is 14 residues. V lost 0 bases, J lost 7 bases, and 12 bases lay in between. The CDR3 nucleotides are TGTGCCTGGAGTGTTGGTGGAGAAACTGAAAAACTGTTTTTT. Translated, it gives CAWSVGGETEKLFF.

CDR3 residues: CASKQGVTGELFF. The CDR3 DNA follows: TGTGCCAGCAAACAGGGTGTGACCGGGGAGCTGTTTTTT. V is TRBV2 and J is TRBJ2-2; perhaps TRBD1 as D (6 bases). Germline CDR1 and CDR2: SNHLY and FYNNEI. Trimming took 7 bases from V and 5 from J, leaving 11 bases between them. The length of the CDR3 is 13 residues.

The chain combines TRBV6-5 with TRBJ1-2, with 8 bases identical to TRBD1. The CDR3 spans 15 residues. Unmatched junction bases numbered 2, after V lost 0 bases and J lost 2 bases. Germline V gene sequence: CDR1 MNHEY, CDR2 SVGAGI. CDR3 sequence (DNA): TGTGCCAGCAGTTACTCGACAGGGGAAAACTATGGCTACACCTTC. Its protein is CASSYSTGENYGYTF.

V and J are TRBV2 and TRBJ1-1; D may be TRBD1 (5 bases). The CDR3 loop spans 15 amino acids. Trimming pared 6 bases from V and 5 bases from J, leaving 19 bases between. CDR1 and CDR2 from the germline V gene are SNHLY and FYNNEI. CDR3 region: CASSGGGKGATEAFF. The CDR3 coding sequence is TGTGCCAGCAGCGGGGGGGGTAAGGGTGCGACTGAAGCTTTCTTT.

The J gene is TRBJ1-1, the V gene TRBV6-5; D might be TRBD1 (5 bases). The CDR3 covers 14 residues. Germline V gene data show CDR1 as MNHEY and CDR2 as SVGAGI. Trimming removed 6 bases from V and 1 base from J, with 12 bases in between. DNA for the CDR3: TGTGCCAGCAGAATTGGACAACGGAACACTGAAGCTTTCTTT. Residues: CASRIGQRNTEAFF.

The CDR3, as DNA: TGTGCTAGTGATTCCGGGACAGGGGGCTCCTATAATTCACCCCTCCACTTT. It specifies CASDSGTGGSYNSPLHF. The chain is built from TRBV12-5 and TRBJ1-6, with 11 bases identical to TRBD1. The J segment lost 0 bases and the V segment lost 7 bases, leaving 5 bases of the junction unmatched. Germline lookup yields CDR1 LGHNT and CDR2 FRNRAP. The CDR3 is 17 amino acids.

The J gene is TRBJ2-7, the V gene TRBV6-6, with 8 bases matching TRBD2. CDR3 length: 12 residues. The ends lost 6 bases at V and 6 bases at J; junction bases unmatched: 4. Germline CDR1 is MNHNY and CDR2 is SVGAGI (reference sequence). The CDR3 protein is CASSTTSVEQYF. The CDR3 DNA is TGTGCCAGCAGCACGACTAGCGTCGAGCAGTACTTC.

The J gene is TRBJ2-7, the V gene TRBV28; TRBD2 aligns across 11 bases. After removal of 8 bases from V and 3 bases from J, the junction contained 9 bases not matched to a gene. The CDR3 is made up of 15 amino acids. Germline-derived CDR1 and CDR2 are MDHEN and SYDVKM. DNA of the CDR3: TGTGCCAGCCGTCGAACTAGCGGGAGAGTCTACGAGCAGTACTTC. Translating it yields CASRRTSGRVYEQYF. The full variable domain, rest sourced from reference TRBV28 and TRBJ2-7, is DVKVTQSSRYLVKRTGEKVFLECVQDMDHENMFWYRQDPGLGLRLIYFSYDVKMKEKGDIPEGYSVSREKKERFSLILESASTNQTSMYLCASRRTSGRVYEQYFGPGTRLTVT.

The CDR3 sequence: CASSLNRANYGYTF. The CDR3, as DNA: TGTGCCAGCAGTTTAAACAGGGCTAACTATGGCTACACCTTC. The genes are TRBV6-2 or TRBV6-3 and TRBJ1-2; D is possibly TRBD1 (6 bases). V was trimmed by 4 bases and J by 0 bases, leaving 9 bases between them. Germline CDR1 MNHEY, CDR2 SVGEGT. The CDR3 is 14 amino acids.

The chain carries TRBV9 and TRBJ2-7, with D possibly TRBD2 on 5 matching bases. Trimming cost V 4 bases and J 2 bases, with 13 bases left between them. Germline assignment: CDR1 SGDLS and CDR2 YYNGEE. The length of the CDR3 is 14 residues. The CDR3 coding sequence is TGTGCCAGCAGCTACGGGATACAGCCCTACGAGCAGTACTTC. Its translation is CASSYGIQPYEQYF. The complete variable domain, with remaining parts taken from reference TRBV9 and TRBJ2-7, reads DSGVTQTPKHLITATGQRVTLRCSPRSGDLSVYWYQQSLDQGLQFLIQYYNGEERAKGNILERFSAQQFPDLHSELNLSSLELGDSALYFCASSYGIQPYEQYFGPGTRLTVT.

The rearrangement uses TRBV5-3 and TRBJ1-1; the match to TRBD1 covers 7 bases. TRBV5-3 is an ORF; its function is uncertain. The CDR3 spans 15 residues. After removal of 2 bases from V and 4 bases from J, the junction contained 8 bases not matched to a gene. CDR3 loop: CARSFKGARVTEAFF. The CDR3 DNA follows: TGTGCCAGAAGCTTTAAGGGGGCGCGGGTCACTGAAGCTTTCTTT.

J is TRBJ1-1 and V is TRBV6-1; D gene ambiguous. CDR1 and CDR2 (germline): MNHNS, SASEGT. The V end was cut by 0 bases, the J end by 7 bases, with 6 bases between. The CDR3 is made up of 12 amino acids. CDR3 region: CASSEARREAFF. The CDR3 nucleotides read TGTGCCAGCAGTGAAGCGCGGCGTGAAGCTTTCTTT.

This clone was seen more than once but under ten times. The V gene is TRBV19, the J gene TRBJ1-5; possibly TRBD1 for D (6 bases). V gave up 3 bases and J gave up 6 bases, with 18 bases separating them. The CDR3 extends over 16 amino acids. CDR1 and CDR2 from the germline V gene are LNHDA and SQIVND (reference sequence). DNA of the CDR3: TGTGCCAGTAGTATGTGGGGCAGGGGTCAATTTCAGCCCCAGCATTTT. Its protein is CASSMWGRGQFQPQHF.

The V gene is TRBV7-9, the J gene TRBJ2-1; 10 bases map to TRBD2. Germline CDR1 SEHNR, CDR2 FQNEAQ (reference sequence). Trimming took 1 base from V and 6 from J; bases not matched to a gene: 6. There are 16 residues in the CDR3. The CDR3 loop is CASSLVLAGEGNEQFF. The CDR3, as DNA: TGTGCCAGCAGCTTAGTCCTAGCGGGAGAGGGCAATGAGCAGTTCTTC.

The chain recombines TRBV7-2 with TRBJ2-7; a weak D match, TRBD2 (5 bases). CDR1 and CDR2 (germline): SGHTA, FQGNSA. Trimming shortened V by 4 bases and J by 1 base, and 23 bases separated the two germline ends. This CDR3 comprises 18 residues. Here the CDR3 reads CASSYSGLIPLKSYEQYF. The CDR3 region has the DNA TGTGCCAGCAGCTACAGCGGACTGATACCCCTCAAATCCTACGAGCAGTACTTC.

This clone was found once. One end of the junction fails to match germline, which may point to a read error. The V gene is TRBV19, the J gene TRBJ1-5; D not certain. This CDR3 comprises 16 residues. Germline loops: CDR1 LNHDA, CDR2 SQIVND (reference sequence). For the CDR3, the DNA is TGTGCCAGCAGTAGTTCGGGGAGATCTGGCAATCAGCCCCAGCATTTT. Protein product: CASSSSGRSGNQPQHF.

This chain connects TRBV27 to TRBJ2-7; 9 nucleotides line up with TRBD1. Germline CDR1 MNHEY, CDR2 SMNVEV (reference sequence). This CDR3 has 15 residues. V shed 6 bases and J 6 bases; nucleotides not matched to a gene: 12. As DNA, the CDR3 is TGTGCCAGCAGGGAAGGGGACAGGGAGTTCCGCGAGCAGTACTTC. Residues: CASREGDREFREQYF.

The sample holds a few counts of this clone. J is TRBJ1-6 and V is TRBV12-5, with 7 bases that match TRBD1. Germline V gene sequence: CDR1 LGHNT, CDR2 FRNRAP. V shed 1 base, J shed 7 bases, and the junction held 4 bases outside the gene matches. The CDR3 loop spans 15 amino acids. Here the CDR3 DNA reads TGTGCTAGTGGTTTGGCCGGACAGGAAAATTCACCCCTCCACTTT. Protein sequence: CASGLAGQENSPLHF. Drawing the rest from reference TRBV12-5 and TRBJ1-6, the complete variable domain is DARVTQTPRHKVTEMGQEVTMRCQPILGHNTVFWYRQTMMQGLELLAYFRNRAPLDDSGMPKDRFSAEMPDATLATLKIQPSEPRDSAVYFCASGLAGQENSPLHFGNGTRLTVT.

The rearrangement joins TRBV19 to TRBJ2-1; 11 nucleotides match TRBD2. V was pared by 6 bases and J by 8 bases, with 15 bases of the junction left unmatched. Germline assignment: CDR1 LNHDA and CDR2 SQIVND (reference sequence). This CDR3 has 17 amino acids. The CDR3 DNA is TGTGCCAGTAGGCCCAACCCCACTAGCGGGAGTCGGGATGAGCAGTTCTTC. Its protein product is CASRPNPTSGSRDEQFF.

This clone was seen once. The CDR3 sequence is CASSIGRRERFWSNTIYF. In DNA, the CDR3 is TGTGCCAGTAGTATCGGTCGCCGGGAAAGGTTTTGGAGTAACACCATATATTTT. V and J are TRBV19 and TRBJ1-3; D gene unclear. Trimming took 3 bases from V and 7 from J, leaving 25 bases between them. The CDR3 spans 18 residues. CDR1 and CDR2 (germline): LNHDA, SQIVND (reference sequence).